The subject of this entry is one T cell receptor beta chain. TCRdb analysed the RT-PCR reads with MiXCR anew, one entry per CDR3 protein. The sample carries about 110,000 distinct CDR3 sequences, 35% to 45% recorded once. The sample belongs to a study of patients and donors after allogeneic stem cell transplantation. Losses at the gene ends were 2 bases for V and 13 bases for J; bases not matched to a gene: 13. The CDR3 is made up of 16 amino acids. The germline CDR1 and CDR2 sequences are MNHEY and SVGAGI. Material: blood, either unsorted or a sorted T cell fraction (not recorded which). The TCR was taken from a human donor who was either an allogeneic HSCT recipient or a stem cell or donor lymphocyte infusion donor (not recorded which). It is not recorded whose cells these are; they may come from a transplant donor. The V and J genes are TRBV6-5 and TRBJ2-1, with 11 bases aligning to TRBD2. Here the CDR3 DNA reads TGTGCCAGCAGTTACAAACTAGCGGGAGACCGCCTCATCCAGTTCTTC. As protein: CASSYKLAGDRLIQFF.